The present T cell receptor (beta chain) was sequenced within a study of regulatory T cells in long-lasting Graves disease. Regarding the study as a whole: Because few samples were included, accuracy may have been lower.

Time point defined: newly diagnosed GD, antithyroid drugs for less than 3 months. PBMC RNA served as the TCR library source. At least ten counts were recorded for this clonotype. Its antigen remains unknown. Sequencing libraries for TCR beta were prepared with iRepertoire HTBI primers and Arm-PCR of CDR3 regions. In TCRdb, the multiplex PCR reads were re-called with MiXCR into one record per CDR3 protein. Found here are approximately 350,000 distinct CDR3 sequences, roughly 10% of them singletons; the top ten hold under 20%. These data were also reused for a study on T cells in Graves' hyperthyroidism and ophthalmopathy. That work states: The diagnoses drew upon clinical symptoms, serum thyroxine and TRAb, thyroid ultrasound and orbital computed tomography.

This receptor was obtained from a woman aged 18-35 years with Graves disease. Sequencing used peripheral blood mononuclear cells (PBMCs), obtained at new diagnosis, from a patient treated with antithyroid drugs.

Written as DNA, the CDR3 is TGTGCCAGCAGCATGACAGGGGACCCCTATGGCTACACCTTC. It specifies CASSMTGDPYGYTF. This sequence joins TRBV7-9 and TRBJ1-2; 8 bases fit TRBD1. The V gene's germline CDR1 is SEHNR and CDR2 FQNEAQ (reference sequence). V trimming: 5 bases; J trimming: 4 bases; junction bases outside the gene matches: 6. The CDR3 totals 14 residues.